The 21 T cell receptor beta chains below come from one sample, sequenced in a study of regulatory T cells in long-lasting Graves disease. CDR3-region Arm-PCR and iRepertoire HTBI primers produced the TCR beta libraries. TCRdb reprocessed the multiplex PCR reads with MiXCR, giving one entry per CDR3 protein. The sample lists 300,000 to 500,000 distinct CDR3 sequences; roughly 20% were seen once. Time point denoted: persistent/refractory GD, antithyroid drugs over 5 years with positive TRAb. There was RNA extracted from PBMCs, and the TCR library was made from it. The starting material was peripheral blood mononuclear cells (PBMCs), obtained when the disease was refractory, from a patient treated with antithyroid drugs. All receptors come from a female donor with Graves disease.

This clonotype was seen repeatedly, ten times or more. The J gene is TRBJ1-4, the V gene TRBV12-3 or TRBV12-4; no clear D. Trimming stripped 7 bases from V and 13 bases from J, with 16 bases between. This CDR3 has 12 amino acids. The CDR3 sequence: CASTPGRGRLFF. In DNA form, the CDR3 reads TGTGCCAGCACCCCCGGCAGAGGTAGACTGTTTTTT.

This clonotype was detected only a few times. V is TRBV13 and J is TRBJ2-7, with TRBD2 matching over 7 bases. This CDR3 contains 14 residues. Trimming removed 3 bases from V and 2 bases from J; junction bases left unmatched: 4. The germline V gene has CDR1 PRHDT and CDR2 FYEKMQ (reference sequence). For the CDR3, the DNA is TGTGCCAGCAGCTTTGGCGGGAGCCCCTACGAGCAGTACTTC. This codes for CASSFGGSPYEQYF.

This clonotype was counted many times. The rearrangement joins TRBV29-1 to TRBJ1-4; TRBD1 matches at 8 bases. V dropped 0 bases and J dropped 6; count of bases not matched to a gene: 6. The CDR3 has 15 residues. Germline V gene data show CDR1 as SQVTM and CDR2 as ANQGSEA. DNA for the CDR3: TGCAGCGTTGAAGAGGGCAGGGGGCGTGATGAAAAACTGTTTTTT. Its protein product is CSVEEGRGRDEKLFF.

The chain joins TRBV24-1 to TRBJ1-2; D is undetermined. V lost 5 bases and J 3 bases, leaving 3 bases between the germline ends. CDR1 and CDR2 (germline): KGHDR, SFDVKD. The CDR3 contains 11 residues. CDR3 in DNA: TGTGCCACCAGTGGCGACTATGGCTACACCTTC. Translating it yields CATSGDYGYTF.

This clonotype came up a few times. This chain uses TRBV7-2 with TRBJ2-7, with 10 bases that match TRBD2. V trimming: 1 base; J trimming: 2 bases; junction bases outside the gene matches: 5. From germline, CDR1 is SGHTA and CDR2 FQGNSA. This CDR3 contains 16 residues. CDR3 nucleotides: TGTGCCAGCAGCTTAGGACTAGCGGGCGTAGCCTACGAGCAGTACTTC. Protein product: CASSLGLAGVAYEQYF. Supplemented by reference TRBV7-2 and TRBJ2-7, the full variable domain reads GAGVSQSPSNKVTEKGKDVELRCDPISGHTALYWYRQSLGQGLEFLIYFQGNSAPDKSGLPSDRFSAERTGGSVSTLTIQRTQQEDSAVYLCASSLGLAGVAYEQYFGPGTRLTVT.

This clonotype was found a few times. The chain carries TRBV20-1 and TRBJ1-1, with TRBD1 identical over 9 bases. Germline V CDR1 and CDR2: DFQATT, SNEGSKA (reference sequence). The junction had 8 bases not matched to a gene; V was cut back by 1 base and J by 8 bases. The CDR3 contains 14 residues. CDR3 sequence reads: CSARVGGGTGEAFF. CDR3 bases: TGCAGTGCTAGAGTGGGTGGAGGGACAGGGGAAGCTTTCTTT.

This clonotype was counted only a few times. This chain uses TRBV20-1 with TRBJ1-2; TRBD1 might be the D (5 bases). CDR1 is DFQATT, CDR2 SNEGSKA, per germline (reference sequence). The CDR3 spans 14 residues. Trimming took off 6 bases at V and 1 base at J, with 15 bases between the two ends. The CDR3 loop is CSALEGSYNYGYTF. DNA for the CDR3: TGCAGTGCGCTCGAGGGGAGCTATAACTATGGCTACACCTTC.

The chain carries TRBV5-6 and TRBJ2-7, with TRBD1 identical over 9 bases. Germline CDR1 and CDR2: SGHDT and YYEEEE. V lost 4 bases and J lost 6; bases outside the gene matches: 14. This CDR3 region has 16 residues. The CDR3 bases are TGTGCCAGCAGCGCGGCCGCACAGGGGGCGAGGGTCGAGCAGTACTTC. Protein product: CASSAAAQGARVEQYF.

This clonotype was recorded at least ten times. V is TRBV7-2 and J is TRBJ2-7; 7 nucleotides align to TRBD2. This CDR3 comprises 14 residues. CDR1 SGHTA and CDR2 FQGNSA come from the germline V gene. Trimming cost V 3 bases and J 6 bases; bases outside gene matches: 8. CDR3 bases: TGTGCCAGCAGCTTCTCAAGACTAGCTACCGAGCAGTACTTC. It specifies CASSFSRLATEQYF.

This clonotype came up a few times. The gene calls are TRBV5-6 and TRBJ1-5; D is possibly TRBD1 (5 bases). This CDR3 has 15 amino acids. CDR1 is SGHDT and CDR2 is YYEEEE in the germline V gene. Trimming took 2 bases from V and 6 from J, leaving 15 bases between them. CDR3 residues: CASSFRQGLSQPQHF. The CDR3 coding sequence is TGTGCCAGCAGCTTCCGGCAGGGCCTAAGTCAGCCCCAGCATTTT.

The V call is TRBV2, the J call TRBJ1-1, with TRBD1 as a possible D gene (6 bases). Germline CDR1 SNHLY, CDR2 FYNNEI. The CDR3 consists of 13 residues. Trimming took 6 bases from V and 6 from J, leaving 14 bases between them. Here the CDR3 reads CASSPPGGPEAFF. CDR3 nucleotide sequence: TGTGCCAGCAGCCCCCCCGGGGGCCCTGAAGCTTTCTTT.

This clonotype was counted at least ten times. The chain links TRBV11-2 to TRBJ2-1; D not resolved. The CDR3 totals 11 residues. Germline V gene data show CDR1 as SGHAT and CDR2 as FQNNGV. Trimming pared 1 base from V and 6 bases from J, leaving 1 base between. The CDR3 region is CASSLVNEQFF. In nucleotides, the CDR3 is TGTGCCAGCAGCTTAGTCAATGAGCAGTTCTTC.

This chain connects TRBV7-2 to TRBJ2-7, with 9 nucleotides matching TRBD2. CDR3 size: 18 residues. V was clipped by 1 base and J by 6 bases; unmatched bases: 16. Per germline, CDR1 SGHTA and CDR2 FQGNSA. This CDR3 reads CASSLVQTRAGGPGEQYF. The CDR3 region has the DNA TGTGCCAGCAGCTTAGTGCAGACCCGCGCGGGAGGGCCGGGCGAGCAGTACTTC. The full variable domain, rest sourced from reference TRBV7-2 and TRBJ2-7, is GAGVSQSPSNKVTEKGKDVELRCDPISGHTALYWYRQSLGQGLEFLIYFQGNSAPDKSGLPSDRFSAERTGGSVSTLTIQRTQQEDSAVYLCASSLVQTRAGGPGEQYFGPGTRLTVT.

V and J are TRBV11-3 and TRBJ2-7; D not certain. Germline loops: CDR1 SGHNT, CDR2 YENEEA. V shed 5 bases and J shed 3 bases, with 11 bases lying between them. This CDR3 comprises 13 residues. CDR3 nucleotides: TGTGCCAGCAGCGACGCGCGTGACTACGAGCAGTACTTC. Its translation is CASSDARDYEQYF.

This clonotype was recorded many times. The chain couples TRBV10-1 to TRBJ2-2; D is undetermined. CDR1 and CDR2 from the germline V gene are WNHNN and SYGVQD (reference sequence). The CDR3 has 17 residues. V was cut by 2 bases and J by 0 bases, with 13 bases left in between. The CDR3 sequence: CASSEPLGRSNTGELFF. The CDR3 nucleotides are TGCGCCAGCAGTGAGCCCCTCGGCAGATCGAACACCGGGGAGCTGTTTTTT.

This clonotype was seen a handful of times. The chain uses TRBV12-3 or TRBV12-4 and TRBJ2-1, with TRBD1 matching over 9 bases. CDR3 length: 16 residues. V lost 4 bases to trimming and J lost 9 bases; unmatched junction nucleotides: 13. The CDR3 region is CASSWGGTGFLGEQFF. The CDR3 DNA reads as TGTGCCAGCAGTTGGGGTGGGACAGGGTTTCTAGGTGAGCAGTTCTTC.

This chain links TRBV13 with TRBJ2-7; D uncertain. Germline V gene data show CDR1 as PRHDT and CDR2 as FYEKMQ (reference sequence). V dropped 0 bases and J dropped 2 bases, with 8 bases sitting between them. The CDR3 extends over 14 amino acids. CDR3 nucleotides: TGTGCCAGCAGCTTAGGGAAAAGGGCCTACGAGCAGTACTTC. Its protein product is CASSLGKRAYEQYF. The variable domain in full, completed from reference TRBV13 and TRBJ2-7, reads AAGVIQSPRHLIKEKRETATLKCYPIPRHDTVYWYQQGPGQDPQFLISFYEKMQSDKGSIPDRFSAQQFSDYHSELNMSSLELGDSALYFCASSLGKRAYEQYFGPGTRLTVT.

V is TRBV4-2 and J is TRBJ1-5; D is possibly TRBD1 (5 bases). The CDR3 is made up of 15 amino acids. V dropped 0 bases and J dropped 3 bases, with 9 bases sitting between them. Germline V gene data show CDR1 as LGHNA and CDR2 as YNFKEQ. CDR3 protein: CASSQDVGDNQPQHF. The CDR3, as DNA: TGTGCCAGCAGCCAAGATGTAGGGGACAATCAGCCCCAGCATTTT.

Many counts were recorded for this clonotype. A junction boundary mismatches the germline segment, possibly from a read error. The chain recombines TRBV5-1 with TRBJ1-1; D may be TRBD1 (6 bases). The CDR3 is 14 amino acids. From germline, CDR1 is SGHRS and CDR2 YFSETQ. CDR3 DNA: TGTGCCAGCAGTCTCAGGGGATTGAACACTGAAGCTTTCTTT. Protein: CASSLRGLNTEAFF.

V and J are TRBV30 and TRBJ2-5, with 9 positions matching TRBD1. Trimming removed 3 bases from V and 5 bases from J; junction bases left unmatched: 13. Germline loops: CDR1 GTSNPN, CDR2 SVGIG (reference sequence). The CDR3 totals 16 residues. DNA for the CDR3: TGTGCCTGGAGCGACCCCCCTGGGACAGGGCATGAGACCCAGTACTTC. Translation gives CAWSDPPGTGHETQYF.

This clonotype was recorded a few times. The chain carries TRBV5-1 and TRBJ1-1, with a possible D match to TRBD1 (5 bases). CDR1 SGHRS and CDR2 YFSETQ come from the germline V gene. This CDR3 has 16 residues. The V end lost 0 bases, the J end lost 1 base, and 13 bases lay between the germline ends. CDR3 nucleotide sequence: TGCGCCAGCAGCTTGGGACAGCTCGAGAGGAACACTGAAGCTTTCTTT. It yields the protein CASSLGQLERNTEAFF.